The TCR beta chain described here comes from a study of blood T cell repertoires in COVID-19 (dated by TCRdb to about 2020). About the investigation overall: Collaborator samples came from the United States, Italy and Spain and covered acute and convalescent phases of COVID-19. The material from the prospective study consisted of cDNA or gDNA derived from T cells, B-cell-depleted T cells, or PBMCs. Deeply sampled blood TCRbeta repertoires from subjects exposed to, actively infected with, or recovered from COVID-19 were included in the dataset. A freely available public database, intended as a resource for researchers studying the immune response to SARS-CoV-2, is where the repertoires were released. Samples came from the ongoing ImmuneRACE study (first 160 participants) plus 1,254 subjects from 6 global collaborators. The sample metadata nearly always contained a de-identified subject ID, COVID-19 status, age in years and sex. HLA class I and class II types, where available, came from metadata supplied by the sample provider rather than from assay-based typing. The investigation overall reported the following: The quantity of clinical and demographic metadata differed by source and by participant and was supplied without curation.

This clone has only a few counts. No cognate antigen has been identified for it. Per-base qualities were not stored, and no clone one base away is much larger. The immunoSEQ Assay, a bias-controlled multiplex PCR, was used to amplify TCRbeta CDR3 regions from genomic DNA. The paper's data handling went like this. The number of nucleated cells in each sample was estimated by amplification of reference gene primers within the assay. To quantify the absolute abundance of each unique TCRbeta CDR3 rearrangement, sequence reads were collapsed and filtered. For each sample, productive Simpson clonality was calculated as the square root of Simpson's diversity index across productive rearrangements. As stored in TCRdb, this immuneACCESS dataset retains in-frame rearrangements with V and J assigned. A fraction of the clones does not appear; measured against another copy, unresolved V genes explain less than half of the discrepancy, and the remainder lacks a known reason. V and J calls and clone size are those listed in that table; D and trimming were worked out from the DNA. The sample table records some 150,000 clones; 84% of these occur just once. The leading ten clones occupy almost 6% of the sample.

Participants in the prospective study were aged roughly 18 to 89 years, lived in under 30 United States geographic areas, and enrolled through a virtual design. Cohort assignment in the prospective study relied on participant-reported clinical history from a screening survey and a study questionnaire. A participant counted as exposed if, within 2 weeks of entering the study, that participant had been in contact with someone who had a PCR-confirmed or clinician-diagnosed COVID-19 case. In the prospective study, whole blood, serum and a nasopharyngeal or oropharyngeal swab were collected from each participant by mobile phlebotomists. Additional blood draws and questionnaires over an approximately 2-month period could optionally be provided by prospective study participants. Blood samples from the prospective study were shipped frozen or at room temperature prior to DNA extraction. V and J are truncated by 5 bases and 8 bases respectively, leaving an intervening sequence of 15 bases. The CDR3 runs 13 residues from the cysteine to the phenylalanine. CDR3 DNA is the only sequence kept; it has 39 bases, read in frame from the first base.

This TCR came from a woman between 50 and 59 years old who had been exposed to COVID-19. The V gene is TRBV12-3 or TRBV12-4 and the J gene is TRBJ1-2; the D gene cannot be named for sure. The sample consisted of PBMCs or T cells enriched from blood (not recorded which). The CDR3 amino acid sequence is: CASSNMGGWGYTF. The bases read TGTGCCAGCAGTAACATGGGAGGGTGGGGCTACACCTTC.